This TCR delta chain was identified during a study of Vδ1+ human thymocytes. This CDR3 is 22 amino acids long. Trimming at V came to 3 bases and at J to 7 bases, leaving 26 bases not matched to a gene. CDR1 is TSWWSYY, CDR2 QGS, per germline. The template was reverse-transcribed extracted RNA. Pooled V-gene forward primers with one constant-region reverse primer generated the CDR3 amplicons by multiplex PCR. TCRdb made new clone calls on the multiplex PCR reads using CATT. Of fewer than 25,000 delta-chain clones in the sample, 6.5% to 10% were seen once. This clone has only a few counts. The antigen remains unidentified. Broader study findings: TRD repertoires were essentially private, unlike widely shared TRG clonotypes. Thymic TRG and TRD repertoires appeared highly polyclonal.

The receptor was derived from a child younger than two who had congenital heart surgery. The genes are TRDV1 and TRDJ1; the match to TRDD3 covers 13 bases. The sample was Vdelta1+ gamma-delta thymocytes from the thymus. Subset described: FACS-sorted CD3+ TCRalphabeta- TCRVdelta1+ TCRVdelta2- thymocytes. The CDR3 sequence: CALGEGLPTTLLGDTQDSKLIF. DNA of the CDR3: TGTGCTCTTGGGGAGGGCCTTCCTACGACTCTACTGGGGGATACGCAGGACAGTAAACTCATCTTT.